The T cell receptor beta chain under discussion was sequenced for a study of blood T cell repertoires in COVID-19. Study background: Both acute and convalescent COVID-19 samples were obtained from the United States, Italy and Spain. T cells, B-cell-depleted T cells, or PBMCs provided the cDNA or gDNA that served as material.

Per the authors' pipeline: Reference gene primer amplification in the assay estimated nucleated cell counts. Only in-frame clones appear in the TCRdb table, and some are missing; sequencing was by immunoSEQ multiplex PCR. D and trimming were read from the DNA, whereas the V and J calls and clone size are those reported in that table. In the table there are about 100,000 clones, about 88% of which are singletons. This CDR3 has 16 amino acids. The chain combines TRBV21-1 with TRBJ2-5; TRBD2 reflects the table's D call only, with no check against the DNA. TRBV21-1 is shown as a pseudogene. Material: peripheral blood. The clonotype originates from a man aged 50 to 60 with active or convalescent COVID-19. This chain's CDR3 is CASIELSGGAGETQYF. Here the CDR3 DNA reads TGTGCCAGCATAGAGTTAAGCGGGGGGGCCGGGGAGACCCAGTACTTC.